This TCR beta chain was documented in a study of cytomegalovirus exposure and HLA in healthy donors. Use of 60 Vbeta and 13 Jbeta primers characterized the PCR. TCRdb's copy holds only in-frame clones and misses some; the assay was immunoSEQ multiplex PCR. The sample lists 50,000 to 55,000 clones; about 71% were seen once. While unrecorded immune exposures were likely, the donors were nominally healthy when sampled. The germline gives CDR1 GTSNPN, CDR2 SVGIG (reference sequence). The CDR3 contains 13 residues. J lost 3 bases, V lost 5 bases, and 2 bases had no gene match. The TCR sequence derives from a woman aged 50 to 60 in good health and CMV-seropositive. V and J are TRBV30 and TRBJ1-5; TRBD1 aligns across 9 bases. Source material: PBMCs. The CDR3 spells CAWDRGNNQPQHF. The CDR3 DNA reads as TGTGCCTGGGACAGGGGGAACAATCAGCCCCAGCATTTT.